The 10 T cell receptor beta chains below come from one sample, sequenced in a study of T cells in Graves' hyperthyroidism and ophthalmopathy. Amplified TCR beta CDR3 regions came from RNA transcripts. When the TCR CDR3 underwent first-round RT-PCR, the HTBI primer set was used. TCRdb called the multiplex PCR reads again in MiXCR, with one record for every CDR3 protein. The sample shows approximately 330,000 distinct CDR3 sequences, over 20% of them seen only once. What was sequenced was blood. The receptors originated from a woman between 50 and 59 years old with Graves' hyperthyroidism.

This clonotype was recorded many times. V and J are TRBV5-1 and TRBJ2-3; D possibly corresponds to TRBD2 (7 bases). Germline lookup yields CDR1 SGHRS and CDR2 YFSETQ. With 6 bases removed from V and 3 bases from J, the gap between germline ends came to 14 bases. This CDR3 is built from 14 residues. Here the CDR3 reads CASNREGGTDTQYF. In DNA form, the CDR3 reads TGCGCCAGCAATCGAGAGGGGGGGACAGATACGCAGTATTTT. The full variable domain, completed using reference TRBV5-1 and TRBJ2-3, is KAGVTQTPRYLIKTRGQQVTLSCSPISGHRSVSWYQQTPGQGLQFLFEYFSETQRNKGNFPGRFSGRQFSNSRSEMNVSTLELGDSALYLCASNREGGTDTQYFGPGTRLTVL.

This clonotype was seen ten or more times. The V and J genes are TRBV7-9 and TRBJ2-4; D gene uncertain. V lost 5 bases, J lost 0 bases, and 8 bases lay in between. Germline CDR1 reads SEHNR; CDR2 reads FQNEAQ (reference sequence). The CDR3 loop spans 14 amino acids. The CDR3 spells CASSPTQAKNIQYF. For the CDR3, the DNA is TGTGCCAGCAGCCCGACACAAGCCAAAAACATTCAGTACTTC.

This clonotype was recorded many times. This likely comes from a read error, as the CDR3 has no conserved phenylalanine or tryptophan at its end. The CDR3 protein is CASSRGTADYEQYL. In nucleotides, the CDR3 is TGCGCCAGCAGCCGTGGGACAGCAGACTACGAGCAGTACCTC. The chain joins TRBV5-1 to TRBJ2-7, with TRBD1 matching 7 bases. The CDR3 has 14 amino acids. Per germline, CDR1 SGHRS and CDR2 YFSETQ. J was trimmed by 3 bases and V by 4 bases; bases with no gene match: 7.

The chain joins TRBV18 to TRBJ1-5; maybe TRBD1 (5 bases). Deletions cut 3 bases from V and 7 bases from J, with 10 bases between. CDR1 and CDR2 from the germline V gene are KGHSH and LQKENI. The CDR3 loop spans 13 amino acids. The CDR3 DNA reads TGTGCCAGCTCACCGGCCGGGGCGCAGCCCCAGCATTTT. Amino acids: CASSPAGAQPQHF. Drawing the rest from reference TRBV18 and TRBJ1-5, the complete variable domain is NAGVMQNPRHLVRRRGQEARLRCSPMKGHSHVYWYRQLPEEGLKFMVYLQKENIIDESGMPKERFSAEFPKEGPSILRIQQVVRGDSAAYFCASSPAGAQPQHFGDGTRLSIL.

As concerns this clonotype: A clone one base away is much larger, so this may be a read error. V is TRBV7-8 and J is TRBJ2-5; the match to TRBD1 covers 10 bases. Germline CDR1 is SGHVS and CDR2 is FQNEAQ. The length of the CDR3 is 14 residues. CDR3 protein: CVSSPGTGVETQYF. In DNA, the CDR3 is TGTGTCAGCAGCCCCGGGACAGGGGTAGAGACCCAGTACTTC. The entire variable domain, with the rest obtained from reference TRBV7-8 and TRBJ2-5, is as follows: GAGVSQSPRYKVAKRGQDVALRCDPISGHVSLFWYQQALGQGPEFLTYFQNEAQLDKSGLPSDRFFAERPEGSVSTLKIQRTQQEDSAVYLCVSSPGTGVETQYFGPGTRLLVL.

This clonotype was seen at least ten times. The chain joins TRBV12-3 or TRBV12-4 to TRBJ2-7; TRBD2 agrees at 10 bases. CDR3 size: 16 residues. J gave up 5 bases and V 5 bases, and 12 bases lay outside the gene matches. In DNA form, the CDR3 reads TGTGCCAGCAGTGAGGCTAGCGGGGGCCTAGCCCACGAGCAGTACTTC. It codes for CASSEASGGLAHEQYF.

This clonotype was observed many times. This chain connects TRBV6-1 to TRBJ2-1; D is perhaps TRBD1 or TRBD2 (5 bases each). V was clipped by 4 bases and J by 5 bases, with 15 bases between them. Germline values: CDR1 MNHNS, CDR2 SASEGT. The CDR3 is 15 residues long. CDR3 bases: TGTGCCAGCAGTGGGGGGTGGCCGAAAGACAATGAGCAGTTCTTC. Translating it yields CASSGGWPKDNEQFF.

This sequence joins TRBV15 and TRBJ2-7, with TRBD1 matching 7 bases. Germline CDR1 is LNHNV and CDR2 is YYDKDF (reference sequence). The CDR3 consists of 15 residues. V trimming: 1 base; J trimming: 0 bases; junction bases outside the gene matches: 3. The chain's CDR3 is CATSRAGQLSYEQYF. The CDR3 DNA reads TGTGCCACCAGCAGAGCGGGACAGCTCTCCTACGAGCAGTACTTC.

The chain couples TRBV5-1 to TRBJ1-4; the match to TRBD1 covers 7 bases. The CDR3 consists of 16 residues. V trimming: 5 bases; J trimming: 0 bases; junction bases outside the gene matches: 7. CDR1 is SGHRS and CDR2 is YFSETQ in the germline V gene. The CDR3 region is CASSYGQAATNEKLFF. The CDR3, as DNA: TGCGCCAGCAGTTACGGACAGGCCGCAACTAATGAAAAACTGTTTTTT.

The sample holds many counts of this clonotype. This CDR3 is CASSWGMRVNPLTKRGSYEQYF. The DNA for the CDR3 is TGTGCCAGCAGTTGGGGCATGCGGGTAAACCCTTTGACCAAGCGAGGATCCTACGAGCAGTACTTC. The chain recombines TRBV28 with TRBJ2-7; perhaps D is TRBD1 or TRBD2 (5 bases each). V lost 4 bases to trimming and J lost 1 base, with 35 bases between them. The germline V gene encodes CDR1 MDHEN and CDR2 SYDVKM. This CDR3 comprises 22 residues.